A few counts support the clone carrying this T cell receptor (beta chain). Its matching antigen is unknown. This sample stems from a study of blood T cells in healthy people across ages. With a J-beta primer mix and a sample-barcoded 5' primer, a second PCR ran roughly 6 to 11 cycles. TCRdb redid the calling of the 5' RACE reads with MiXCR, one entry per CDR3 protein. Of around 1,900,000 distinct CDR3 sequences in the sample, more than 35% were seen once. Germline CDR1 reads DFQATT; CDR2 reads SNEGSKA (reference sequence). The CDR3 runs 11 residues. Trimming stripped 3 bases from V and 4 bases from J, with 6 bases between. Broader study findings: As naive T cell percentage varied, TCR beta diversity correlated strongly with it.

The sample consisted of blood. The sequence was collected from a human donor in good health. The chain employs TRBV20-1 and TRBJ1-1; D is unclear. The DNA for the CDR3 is TGCAGTGCTAGCGGCCCCACTGAAGCTTTCTTT. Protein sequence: CSASGPTEAFF.